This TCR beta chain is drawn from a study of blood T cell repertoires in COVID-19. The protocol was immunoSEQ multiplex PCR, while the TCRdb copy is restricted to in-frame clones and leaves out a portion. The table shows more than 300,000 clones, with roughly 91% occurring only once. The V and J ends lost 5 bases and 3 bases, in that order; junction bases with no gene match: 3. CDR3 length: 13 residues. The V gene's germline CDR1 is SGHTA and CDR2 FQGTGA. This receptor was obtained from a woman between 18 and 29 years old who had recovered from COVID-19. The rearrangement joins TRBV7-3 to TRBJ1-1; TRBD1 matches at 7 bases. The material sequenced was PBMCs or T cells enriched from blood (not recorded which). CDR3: CASSRDRDTEAFF. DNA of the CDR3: TGTGCCAGCAGCCGAGACAGGGACACTGAAGCTTTCTTT.